This TCR beta chain was identified during a study of T cell responses to AZD1222 COVID-19 vaccine. Germline trimming cut 5 bases from V and 7 bases from J; bases unmatched to any gene: 6. CDR1 is MNHEY, CDR2 SVGEGT, per germline. CDR3 length equals 14 residues. Clones were read by immunoSEQ multiplex PCR, and TCRdb kept only the in-frame ones, dropping some. The sample lists about 110,000 clones, 75% to 90% occurring once. The gene calls are TRBV6-2 or TRBV6-3 and TRBJ1-4, with 8 bases identical to TRBD1. Sequences were derived from peripheral blood, sampled on day 0 of AZD1222 vaccination. The sequence derives from an adult in good health. The CDR3 DNA reads TGTGCCAGCAGTGACAGGGGCCAGTTTGAAAAACTGTTTTTT. This gives the protein CASSDRGQFEKLFF.